A selection of T cell receptor beta chains follows, all from one sample in a study of T cells in Graves' hyperthyroidism and ophthalmopathy. TCRdb passed the multiplex PCR reads through MiXCR, listing each CDR3 protein once. The table shows fewer than 650,000 distinct CDR3 sequences, with roughly 14% occurring only once. The source material was blood. The receptor source for this set is a middle-aged woman with Graves' ophthalmopathy. The conserved cysteine and the conserved F or W are not part of the CDR3 here. Each record gives: V gene, D gene, clone size, J gene, CDR3 protein. The D gene is left open where the match is weak. Size is omitted from some rows. Given values are once, few, many or a class for expanded clones.

v_gene: TRBV6-5; d_gene: NA; abundance: NA; j_gene: TRBJ1-5; CDR3aa: ASSSDSPNQPQH
v_gene: TRBV19; d_gene: TRBD1; abundance: NA; j_gene: TRBJ1-5; CDR3aa: ASSIYGGQGQPQH
v_gene: TRBV9; d_gene: NA; abundance: many; j_gene: TRBJ2-5; CDR3aa: ASGRGLETQY
v_gene: TRBV28; d_gene: NA; abundance: many; j_gene: TRBJ2-5; CDR3aa: ATEPGVAGPQETQY
v_gene: TRBV20-1; d_gene: NA; abundance: many; j_gene: TRBJ1-2; CDR3aa: SGLRGPSTNGYT
v_gene: TRBV5-1; d_gene: TRBD1; abundance: many; j_gene: TRBJ1-2; CDR3aa: ASSSAGQGASGYGYT
v_gene: TRBV11-2; d_gene: TRBD2; abundance: NA; j_gene: TRBJ2-7; CDR3aa: ASSFPSGNSYEQY
v_gene: TRBV9; d_gene: NA; abundance: many; j_gene: TRBJ1-5; CDR3aa: ASSAWGEVNQPQH
v_gene: TRBV27; d_gene: TRBD1; abundance: many; j_gene: TRBJ1-2; CDR3aa: ASRTRQGLLSGYT
v_gene: TRBV12-3/TRBV12-4; d_gene: NA; abundance: many; j_gene: TRBJ1-1; CDR3aa: ASSLLQVMSTEAF
v_gene: TRBV11-3; d_gene: NA; abundance: many; j_gene: TRBJ2-7; CDR3aa: ASSPRPTTGTSSYEQY
v_gene: TRBV12-5; d_gene: NA; abundance: NA; j_gene: TRBJ2-7; CDR3aa: ASAEDWGAQFYEQY
v_gene: TRBV20-1; d_gene: TRBD2; abundance: few; j_gene: TRBJ2-7; CDR3aa: SAVTGREVSYEQY
v_gene: TRBV7-9; d_gene: NA; abundance: few; j_gene: TRBJ1-2; CDR3aa: ASSLDVQELLYGYT
v_gene: TRBV5-6; d_gene: NA; abundance: few; j_gene: TRBJ2-4; CDR3aa: ASSLGPTWGDIQY
v_gene: TRBV28; d_gene: NA; abundance: NA; j_gene: TRBJ1-5; CDR3aa: ASSLWGEGLSKPQH
v_gene: TRBV5-5; d_gene: NA; abundance: many; j_gene: TRBJ1-2; CDR3aa: ASSLVYPPT
v_gene: TRBV27; d_gene: NA; abundance: many; j_gene: TRBJ2-7; CDR3aa: ATGDKPNPTKQY
v_gene: TRBV4-1; d_gene: NA; abundance: many; j_gene: TRBJ2-5; CDR3aa: ASSQGLGQETQY
v_gene: TRBV30; d_gene: TRBD2; abundance: few; j_gene: TRBJ2-7; CDR3aa: AWEGLAGGRSSYEQY
v_gene: TRBV3-1; d_gene: TRBD1; abundance: few; j_gene: TRBJ2-7; CDR3aa: ASSYGTGDYEQY
v_gene: TRBV2; d_gene: NA; abundance: many; j_gene: TRBJ2-7; CDR3aa: ASSGQTGGGEQY
v_gene: TRBV6-5; d_gene: NA; abundance: many; j_gene: TRBJ2-7; CDR3aa: ASSYSDLSGSEQY
v_gene: TRBV7-9; d_gene: NA; abundance: NA; j_gene: TRBJ1-1; CDR3aa: ASSLDAGAAEAF
v_gene: TRBV10-3; d_gene: NA; abundance: few; j_gene: TRBJ2-7; CDR3aa: AITLGAGDEQY
v_gene: TRBV12-3/TRBV12-4; d_gene: NA; abundance: many; j_gene: TRBJ2-6; CDR3aa: ASSLGQGLASGANVLT
v_gene: TRBV30; d_gene: NA; abundance: many; j_gene: TRBJ2-2; CDR3aa: AWETSQSGELF
v_gene: TRBV15; d_gene: NA; abundance: many; j_gene: TRBJ2-5; CDR3aa: ATSRMETQY